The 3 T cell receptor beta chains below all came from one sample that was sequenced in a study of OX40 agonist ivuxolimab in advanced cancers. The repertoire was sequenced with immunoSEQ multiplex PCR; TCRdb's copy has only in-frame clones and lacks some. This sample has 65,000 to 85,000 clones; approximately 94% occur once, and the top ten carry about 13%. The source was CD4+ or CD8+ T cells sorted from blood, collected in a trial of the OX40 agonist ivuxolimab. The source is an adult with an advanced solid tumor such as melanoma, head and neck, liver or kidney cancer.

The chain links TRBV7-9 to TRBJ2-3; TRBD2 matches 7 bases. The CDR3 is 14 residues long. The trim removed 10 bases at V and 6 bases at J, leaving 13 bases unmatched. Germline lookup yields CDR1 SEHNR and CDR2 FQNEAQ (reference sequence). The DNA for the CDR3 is TGTGCCATCGATCGGACTAGTAAGAGCGATACGCAGTATTTT. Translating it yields CAIDRTSKSDTQYF.

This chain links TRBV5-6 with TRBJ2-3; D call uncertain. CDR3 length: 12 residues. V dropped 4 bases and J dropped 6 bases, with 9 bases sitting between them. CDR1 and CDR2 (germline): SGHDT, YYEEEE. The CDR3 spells CASSVDGDTQYF. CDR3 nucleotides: TGTGCCAGCAGCGTGGACGGGGATACGCAGTATTTT.

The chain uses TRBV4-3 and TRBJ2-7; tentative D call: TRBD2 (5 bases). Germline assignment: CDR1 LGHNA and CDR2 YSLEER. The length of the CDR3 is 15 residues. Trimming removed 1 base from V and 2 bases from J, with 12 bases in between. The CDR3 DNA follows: TGCGCCAGCAGCCAAGGGTCAGGAGGTCCCTACGAGCAGTACTTC. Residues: CASSQGSGGPYEQYF.